This TCR beta chain is drawn from a study of Graves' ophthalmopathy and Graves' hyperthyroidism. General study points: With a specificity of roughly 72% and a sensitivity of about 70%, the model predicted ophthalmopathy progression. Clonotypes were expanded in thyroid at above 0.001 frequency, and most also appeared in blood.

This clonotype showed up just a few times. What it binds is unknown. Additional autoimmune diseases, uncontrolled infections, pregnancy or lactation disqualified patients. Diagnosis was based on clinical symptoms, serum thyroxine, TRAb, thyroid ultrasound and orbital computed tomography. The V gene lost 4 bases and the J gene lost 1 base, with 14 bases spanning the gap. Germline loops: CDR1 KGHDR, CDR2 SFDVKD. The length of the CDR3 is 16 residues. TCR beta CDR3 amplification used RNA transcripts. HTBI-primed RT-PCR formed the first round, and a multiplex PCR formed the second. TCRdb reanalysed the multiplex PCR reads using MiXCR and keeps one entry per CDR3 protein. Of 500,000 to 700,000 distinct CDR3 sequences listed, approximately 35% are singletons.

The sequencing sample was made of peripheral blood or thyroid tissue (not recorded which). The source of this sequence is an adult man with Graves' hyperthyroidism. This chain connects TRBV24-1 to TRBJ2-3; unclear D gene. The CDR3 nucleotides read TGTGCCACCAGTGACCCCCGGTTAGACCGCACAGATACGCAGTATTTT. Its protein product is CATSDPRLDRTDTQYF.